This TCR beta chain is drawn from a study of blood T cell repertoires in COVID-19 (dated by TCRdb to 2018 to 2020). For the study in its entirety: The collaborator samples originated in the United States, Italy and Spain and spanned the acute and convalescent phases of COVID-19. The material from the prospective study consisted of cDNA or gDNA derived from T cells, B-cell-depleted T cells, or PBMCs. The dataset comprised deeply sampled blood TCRbeta repertoires from subjects exposed to, actively infected with, or recovered from COVID-19. The repertoires were made available in a free public database intended to serve as a resource for research on the immune response to SARS-CoV-2. Samples were obtained from the ongoing ImmuneRACE study (first 160 participants) and from about 1,300 subjects provided by 6 global collaborators. Nearly every sample came with metadata listing a de-identified subject ID, COVID-19 status, age in years and sex. Where available, HLA class I and class II types were obtained from metadata supplied by the sample provider rather than from assay-based typing. Broad study findings and their caveats: The quantity of clinical and demographic metadata differed by source and by participant and was supplied without curation.

On this clone itself: Which antigen it targets is not known. Base qualities are not at hand, and no much larger clone is one base apart.

The germline V gene specifies KGHDR as CDR1 and SFDVKD as CDR2. Trimming takes 6 bases off V and 3 bases off J; junction bases not matched to a gene: 0. The CDR3 has 12 amino acids, counting the end cysteine and phenylalanine. The kept DNA is CDR3 alone, 36 bases in frame from the first base. At one collaborating source in Seattle, patients were enrolled during active infection and were followed longitudinally through the course of disease. Whole blood was collected in K2EDTA tubes by collaborating institutions according to the institutions' own protocols. For TCRbeta analysis, collaborators shipped samples in one of three forms: frozen whole blood, isolated PBMCs, or DNA extracted from either of those sample types. TCRbeta CDR3 regions were amplified from genomic DNA using the immunoSEQ Assay, a bias-controlled multiplex PCR. The authors' analysis ran thus. Nucleated cell counts per sample were estimated from amplification of reference gene primers within the assay. To quantify the absolute abundance of each unique TCRbeta CDR3 rearrangement, sequence reads were collapsed and filtered. For each sample, productive Simpson clonality was calculated as the square root of Simpson's diversity index across productive rearrangements. This is the immuneACCESS table as TCRdb keeps it, with only in-frame sequences that have V and J called. A part of the clones is gone; compared with another copy, unresolved V genes explain less than half, and the rest is unexplained. V and J calls and clone size are copied from that table; D and trimming were computed from the DNA. Within this sample are about 500,000 clones, with 85% to 90% of them counted one time only. The leading ten clones occupy around 0.9% of the sample.

The sequencing sample was made of peripheral blood. The TCR comes from a man younger than 35 with COVID-19, enrolled during active disease. The sequence links TRBV24-1 to TRBJ1-2; 7 nucleotides in the junction match TRBD1. CDR3 region: CATSTGDYGYTF. The bases read TGTGCCACCAGTACAGGGGACTATGGCTACACCTTC.